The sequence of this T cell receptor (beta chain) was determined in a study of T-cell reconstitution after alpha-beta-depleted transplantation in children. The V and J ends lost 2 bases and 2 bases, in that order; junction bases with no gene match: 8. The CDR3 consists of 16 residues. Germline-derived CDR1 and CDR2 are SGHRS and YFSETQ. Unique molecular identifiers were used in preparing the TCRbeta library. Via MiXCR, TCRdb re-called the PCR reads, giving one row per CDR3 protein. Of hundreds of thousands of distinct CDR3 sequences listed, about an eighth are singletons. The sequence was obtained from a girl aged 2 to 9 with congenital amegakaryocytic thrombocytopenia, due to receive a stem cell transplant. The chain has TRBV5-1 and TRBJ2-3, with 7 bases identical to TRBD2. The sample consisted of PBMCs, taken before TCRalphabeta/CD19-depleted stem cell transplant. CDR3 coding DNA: TGCGCCAGCAGCTTCCTAGCGGCCCTCTCCACAGATACGCAGTATTTT. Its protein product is CASSFLAALSTDTQYF.